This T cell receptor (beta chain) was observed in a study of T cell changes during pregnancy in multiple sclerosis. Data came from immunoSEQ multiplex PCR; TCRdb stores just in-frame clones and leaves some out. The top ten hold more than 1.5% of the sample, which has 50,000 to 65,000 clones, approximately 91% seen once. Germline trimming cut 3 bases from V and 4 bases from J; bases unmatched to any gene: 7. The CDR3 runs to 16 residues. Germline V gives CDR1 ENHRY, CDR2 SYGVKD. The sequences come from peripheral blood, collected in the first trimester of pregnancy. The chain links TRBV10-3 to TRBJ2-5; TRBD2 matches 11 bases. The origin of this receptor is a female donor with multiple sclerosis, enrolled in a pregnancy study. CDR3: CAISESSGRAVETQYF. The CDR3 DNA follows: TGTGCCATCAGTGAAAGTAGCGGGAGGGCCGTAGAGACCCAGTACTTC.